What follows describes a single T cell receptor beta chain. In Seattle, patients joined the study during active infection and were tracked longitudinally. The data derive from a study of blood T cell repertoires in COVID-19. Libraries were prepared by immunoSEQ multiplex PCR; TCRdb keeps only in-frame clonotypes and omits some of them. This table has 270,000 or so clones, roughly 89% appearing once. The CDR3 runs 18 residues. CDR1 and CDR2 from the germline V gene are LGHDT and YNNKEL (reference sequence). V lost 1 base and J lost 2; bases outside the gene matches: 11. The V and J genes are TRBV3-1 (or the pseudogene TRBV3-2) and TRBJ2-4; TRBD2 matches 7 bases. The source of this sequence is a woman aged 30 to 39 with COVID-19, enrolled during active disease. Sequenced: peripheral blood. CDR3 amino acids: CASSQAGLGEGTKNIQYF. The CDR3 bases are TGTGCCAGCAGCCAAGCCGGACTAGGAGAGGGTACCAAAAACATTCAGTACTTC.